These T cell receptor beta chains were read from a single sample in a study of cytomegalovirus exposure and HLA in healthy donors. Clones were sequenced by immunoSEQ multiplex PCR, and TCRdb holds only the in-frame ones, with some missing. The table includes some 130,000 clones, more than 75% detected once. What was sequenced was PBMCs. The receptors come from a female donor in good health and CMV-seronegative. The CDR3 runs from the conserved cysteine through the conserved F or W. The D gene is left open where the match is weak.

J,V,D,CDR3
.,TRBV10-1,TRBD2,CASSDFGLAYEQYF
TRBJ1-4,TRBV5-5,.,CASSYTTNEKLFF
TRBJ2-1,TRBV28,.,CASSLFPTESEFF
TRBJ1-2,TRBV7-9,.,CASSLVSSYGYTF
TRBJ1-1,TRBV7-9,TRBD1,CASSFTGGVGTEAFF
TRBJ2-3,TRBV11-2,.,CASSLRGNTDTQYF
TRBJ2-7,TRBV5-1,TRBD2,CASSLAGRAYEQYF
TRBJ1-1,TRBV28,.,CASSLGAAAFF
TRBJ1-2,TRBV7-9,.,CASSLVGGLDYGYTF
TRBJ2-6,TRBV4-3,TRBD1,CASSRREGTGATGANVLTF
TRBJ2-7,TRBV28,.,CASSYGGPSTEQYF
TRBJ2-5,TRBV9,.,CASSGEIREETQYF
TRBJ2-7,TRBV27,TRBD2,CASSRLAGGYEQYF
TRBJ2-1,TRBV4-3,TRBD2,CASSPLTAGGLYEQFF
.,TRBV27,.,CASGRGYEQYF
TRBJ2-1,TRBV6-5,TRBD1,CASSYSWTGSYNEQFF
TRBJ2-7,TRBV28,.,CASSLLGRRSDEQYF
TRBJ2-7,TRBV7-8,TRBD2,CASSSTSGRPPDEQYF
TRBJ1-2,TRBV6-1,TRBD1,CASRGQGDYGYTF
TRBJ2-2,TRBV9,.,CASSVVQSGELFF
TRBJ1-2,TRBV15,.,CATSRDRDNGNYGYTF
TRBJ2-7,TRBV6-6,.,CASSPAVGSRYEQYF
TRBJ1-6,TRBV6-4,TRBD1,CASSGGQGHYEAYNSPLHF
TRBJ1-5,TRBV5-4,.,CASSLGGGDSNQPQHF
TRBJ1-5,TRBV27,.,CASAPRAVWNNQPQHF
TRBJ2-1,TRBV15,.,CATSRGKAREENEQFF
TRBJ2-1,TRBV7-9,.,CASSARDYNEQFF
TRBJ1-2,TRBV30,.,CAWSGPYRESYGYTF
TRBJ1-2,TRBV9,TRBD1,CASSVEWTGGEYGYTF
TRBJ1-1,TRBV7-9,.,CATQGIGAFF
.,TRBV19,TRBD2,CASSGTSGTKPYEQYF
TRBJ2-7,TRBV27,TRBD1,CASSSTGTDNRYEQYF
TRBJ2-1,TRBV7-9,TRBD2,CASSLRLAGSNEQFF
TRBJ1-5,TRBV30,.,CAWSVLAGPQPQHF
TRBJ2-3,TRBV5-1,TRBD1,CASSLGQGAGTGTDTQYF
TRBJ2-2,TRBV5-1,.,CASSLYATSYTGELFF
TRBJ2-7,TRBV9,TRBD2,CASSASSGGHYEQYF
TRBJ1-1,TRBV27,TRBD1,CASSQGAANTEAFF
TRBJ1-2,TRBV7-9,TRBD1,CASSLTLGQGYGYTF
TRBJ2-2,TRBV7-2,.,CASSLLRAGELFF
TRBJ2-7,TRBV29-1,TRBD2,CSVRDGRTSSHEQYF
TRBJ2-7,TRBV25-1,TRBD1,CASSLPGTARYEQYF
TRBJ2-7,TRBV11-2,TRBD1,CASSFGLYWWDRDMCEQYF
TRBJ1-1,TRBV28,.,CASSLGQNTEAFF
TRBJ1-6,TRBV6-5,.,CASKRRTKNNSPLHF
TRBJ1-2,TRBV4-2,.,CASSLRNSNYGYTF
TRBJ2-3,TRBV28,TRBD2,CASSFRAGAGGTDTQYF
TRBJ2-7,TRBV4-1,.,CASSQQQGYEQYF
TRBJ2-1,TRBV7-9,TRBD2,CASSLSSSGGRFNEQFF
TRBJ1-1,TRBV19,.,CASSIGMNTEAFF
TRBJ2-2,TRBV27,TRBD1,CASSFDRAAGELFF
TRBJ2-1,TRBV11-3,TRBD1,CASSRAQGYNEQFF
TRBJ1-5,TRBV19,.,CASSIRDHNQPQHF
TRBJ1-4,TRBV4-3,.,CASSRLRGSSNEKLFF
TRBJ1-1,TRBV18,.,CASSPSQGKTEAFF